These 15 T cell receptor beta chains share one sample of origin, sequenced in a study of blood T cell repertoires in COVID-19. Using immunoSEQ multiplex PCR, the repertoire was profiled, and TCRdb retains in-frame clones only, with some absent. In the table there are some 170,000 clones, more than 80% of which are singletons. Sequenced: peripheral blood. These receptors all come from a woman aged 55-69 years with COVID-19, enrolled during active disease.

The genes are TRBV5-4 and TRBJ1-4; the D is unclear. Germline CDR1 reads SGHNT; CDR2 reads YYREEE (reference sequence). With 4 bases removed from V and 8 bases from J, the gap between germline ends came to 15 bases. The CDR3 loop spans 14 amino acids. CDR3 coding DNA: TGTGCCAGCAGCCATCAGTTAAGAGGCGAAAAACTGTTTTTT. Protein sequence: CASSHQLRGEKLFF.

The chain carries TRBV18 and TRBJ2-7, with TRBD1 as a possible D gene (5 bases). V was trimmed by 3 bases and J by 2 bases, leaving 11 bases between them. The V gene's germline CDR1 is KGHSH and CDR2 LQKENI. CDR3 length: 14 amino acids. Here the CDR3 reads CASSPLSGPYEQYF. CDR3 in DNA: TGTGCCAGCTCACCCCTTTCAGGGCCCTACGAGCAGTACTTC. Supplemented by reference TRBV18 and TRBJ2-7, the full variable domain reads NAGVMQNPRHLVRRRGQEARLRCSPMKGHSHVYWYRQLPEEGLKFMVYLQKENIIDESGMPKERFSAEFPKEGPSILRIQQVVRGDSAAYFCASSPLSGPYEQYFGPGTRLTVT.

V and J are TRBV27 and TRBJ1-4; the D gene is possibly TRBD1 (6 bases). The CDR3 totals 14 residues. V was shortened by 1 base and J by 7 bases, with 10 bases between the two germline ends. Looked up from germline, CDR1 is MNHEY and CDR2 is SMNVEV (reference sequence). CDR3 in amino acids: CASSLYGRGEKLFF. The CDR3 DNA follows: TGTGCCAGCAGTTTATACGGCAGGGGTGAAAAACTGTTTTTT.

The rearrangement uses TRBV11-2 and TRBJ2-1, with TRBD2 matching 7 bases. The CDR3 is made up of 15 amino acids. Losses at the gene ends were 8 bases for V and 0 bases for J; bases not matched to a gene: 7. The germline CDR1 and CDR2 sequences are SGHAT and FQNNGV. CDR3 sequence: CASQEAGNSYNEQFF. The CDR3 DNA reads TGTGCCAGCCAAGAAGCGGGAAACTCCTACAATGAGCAGTTCTTC.

The CDR3 region has the DNA TGTGCCAGCAGCCTACCCTACTCTGGGGCCAACGTCCTGACTTTC. The encoded protein is CASSLPYSGANVLTF. The chain employs TRBV13 and TRBJ2-6; no firm D call. Trimming took off 5 bases at V and 0 bases at J, with 8 bases between the two ends. Germline loops: CDR1 PRHDT, CDR2 FYEKMQ (reference sequence). The CDR3 contains 15 residues.

The chain carries TRBV4-3 and TRBJ1-2; 7 bases match TRBD1. The germline gives CDR1 LGHNA, CDR2 YSLEER. V dropped 1 base and J dropped 5; count of bases not matched to a gene: 7. This CDR3 region has 15 residues. Here the CDR3 DNA reads TGCGCCAGCAGCCAAGGAATGGGACAGAGTTATGGCTACACCTTC. Protein sequence: CASSQGMGQSYGYTF.

The rearrangement uses TRBV7-3 and TRBJ1-2; 10 nucleotides line up with TRBD1. Unmatched junction bases numbered 7, after V lost 5 bases and J lost 4 bases. The CDR3 extends over 15 amino acids. Per germline, CDR1 SGHTA and CDR2 FQGTGA. This CDR3 is CASSPGTGVGYGYTF. Here the CDR3 DNA reads TGTGCCAGCAGCCCAGGGACAGGGGTGGGCTATGGCTACACCTTC.

The rearrangement uses TRBV9 and TRBJ2-2; 8 bases are a match to TRBD1. The CDR3 runs 20 residues. V shed 3 bases, J shed 4 bases, and the junction held 20 bases outside the gene matches. The germline V gene encodes CDR1 SGDLS and CDR2 YYNGEE. CDR3 loop: CASSAPSSPRGRWSTGELFF. The CDR3 DNA is TGTGCCAGCAGCGCTCCTTCTAGCCCCAGGGGGCGATGGTCCACCGGGGAGCTGTTTTTT.

The CDR3 region is CASSLSTGEQFF. As DNA, the CDR3 is TGTGCCAGCAGCTTAAGTACGGGAGAGCAGTTCTTC. The rearrangement joins TRBV7-3 to TRBJ2-1; a weak D match, TRBD2 (5 bases). Germline V gene sequence: CDR1 SGHTA, CDR2 FQGTGA. This CDR3 comprises 12 residues. V was pared by 1 base and J by 10 bases, with 8 bases between.

This chain connects TRBV7-8 to TRBJ1-1; TRBD1 matches 11 bases. The CDR3 consists of 15 residues. V dropped 1 base and J dropped 7; count of bases not matched to a gene: 5. Germline values: CDR1 SGHVS, CDR2 FQNEAQ. The CDR3 DNA is TGTGCCAGCAGCTTAGTGGGACAGGGGGGGTTTGAAGCTTTCTTT. Its protein product is CASSLVGQGGFEAFF.

V is TRBV7-9 and J is TRBJ2-7, with 10 bases matching TRBD1. Germline trimming cut 5 bases from V and 7 bases from J; bases unmatched to any gene: 8. Germline values: CDR1 SEHNR, CDR2 FQNEAQ (reference sequence). The CDR3 totals 14 residues. The CDR3 region is CASSQGQGGREQYF. The CDR3 DNA reads as TGTGCCAGCAGCCAAGGACAGGGGGGAAGGGAGCAGTACTTC.

The chain joins TRBV19 to TRBJ1-5; D is unresolved. The CDR3 runs to 13 residues. The germline V gene has CDR1 LNHDA and CDR2 SQIVND (reference sequence). Deletions cut 6 bases from V and 0 bases from J, with 6 bases between. CDR3 coding DNA: TGTGCCAGTAGCCAGTATAGCAATCAGCCCCAGCATTTT. It encodes CASSQYSNQPQHF.

J is TRBJ1-6 and V is TRBV9; D possibly corresponds to TRBD1 (6 bases). V lost 4 bases and J lost 5, with 13 bases in between. The germline V gene has CDR1 SGDLS and CDR2 YYNGEE. CDR3 length equals 15 residues. CDR3 amino acids: CASSPLRGNNSPLHF. Here the CDR3 DNA reads TGTGCCAGCAGCCCCCTCAGGGGTAATAATTCACCCCTCCACTTT.

The chain is built from TRBV4-3 and TRBJ2-4, with D perhaps TRBD1 (6 bases). Germline V gene lookup returns CDR1 LGHNA and CDR2 YSLEER. CDR3 length: 16 amino acids. V was shortened by 2 bases and J by 6 bases, with 17 bases between the two germline ends. The CDR3 DNA reads TGCGCCAGCAGCCAAAGCCGGGGAAGGGGGTTAAACATTCAGTACTTC. Translated, it gives CASSQSRGRGLNIQYF.

The CDR3 loop reads CASSLGGLEETQYF. CDR3 sequence (DNA): TGTGCCAGCAGCTTAGGGGGACTAGAAGAGACCCAGTACTTC. This chain connects TRBV7-9 to TRBJ2-5, with 8 bases lining up with TRBD2. Germline V gene lookup returns CDR1 SEHNR and CDR2 FQNEAQ (reference sequence). The length of the CDR3 is 14 residues. V lost 1 base to trimming and J lost 3 bases; unmatched junction nucleotides: 1.